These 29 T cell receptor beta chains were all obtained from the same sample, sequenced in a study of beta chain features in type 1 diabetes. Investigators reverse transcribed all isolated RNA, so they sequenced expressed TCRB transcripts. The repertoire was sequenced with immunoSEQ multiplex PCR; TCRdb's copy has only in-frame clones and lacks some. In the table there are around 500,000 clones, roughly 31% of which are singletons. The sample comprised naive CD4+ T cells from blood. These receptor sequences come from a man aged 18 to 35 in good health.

The CDR3 here is CAWSVRLRRGSGANVLTF. CDR3 sequence (DNA): TGTGCCTGGAGTGTACGACTAAGAAGAGGGTCTGGGGCCAACGTCCTGACTTTC. The chain recombines TRBV30 with TRBJ2-6; D is possibly TRBD2 (5 bases). This CDR3 comprises 18 residues. The V gene's germline CDR1 is GTSNPN and CDR2 SVGIG (reference sequence). V dropped 0 bases and J dropped 1 base, with 16 bases sitting between them.

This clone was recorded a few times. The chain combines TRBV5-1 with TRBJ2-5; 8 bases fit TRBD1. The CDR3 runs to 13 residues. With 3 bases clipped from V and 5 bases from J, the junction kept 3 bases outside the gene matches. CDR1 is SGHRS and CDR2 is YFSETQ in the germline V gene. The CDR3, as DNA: TGCGCCAGCAGCTGGCAGGGGGCTGAGACCCAGTACTTC. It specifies CASSWQGAETQYF.

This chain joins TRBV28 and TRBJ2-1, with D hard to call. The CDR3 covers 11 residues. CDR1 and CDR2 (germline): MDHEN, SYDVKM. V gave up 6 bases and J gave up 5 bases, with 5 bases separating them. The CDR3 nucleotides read TGTGCCAGCAGCCGAGACAATGAGCAGTTCTTC. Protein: CASSRDNEQFF.

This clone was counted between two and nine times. The CDR3 region has the DNA TGTGCCAGCAGCTTAGTAGAGAGTCTGGGTGGCTACACCTTC. Translation gives CASSLVESLGGYTF. The gene calls are TRBV7-2 and TRBJ1-2; D is unresolved. Germline CDR1 SGHTA, CDR2 FQGNSA. The CDR3 spans 14 residues. V shed 1 base and J shed 7 bases, with 13 bases lying between them. Supplemented by reference TRBV7-2 and TRBJ1-2, the full variable domain reads GAGVSQSPSNKVTEKGKDVELRCDPISGHTALYWYRQSLGQGLEFLIYFQGNSAPDKSGLPSDRFSAERTGGSVSTLTIQRTQQEDSAVYLCASSLVESLGGYTFGSGTRLTVV.

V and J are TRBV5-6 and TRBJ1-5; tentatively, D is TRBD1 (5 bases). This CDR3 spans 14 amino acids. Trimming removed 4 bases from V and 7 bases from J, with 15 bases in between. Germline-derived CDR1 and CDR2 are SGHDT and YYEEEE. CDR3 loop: CASSVRDREQPQHF. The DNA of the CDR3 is TGTGCCAGCAGCGTGCGGGACCGAGAACAGCCCCAGCATTTT. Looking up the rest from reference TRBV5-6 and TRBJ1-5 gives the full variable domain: DAGVTQSPTHLIKTRGQQVTLRCSPKSGHDTVSWYQQALGQGPQFIFQYYEEEERQRGNFPDRFSGHQFPNYSSELNVNALLLGDSALYLCASSVRDREQPQHFGDGTRLSIL.

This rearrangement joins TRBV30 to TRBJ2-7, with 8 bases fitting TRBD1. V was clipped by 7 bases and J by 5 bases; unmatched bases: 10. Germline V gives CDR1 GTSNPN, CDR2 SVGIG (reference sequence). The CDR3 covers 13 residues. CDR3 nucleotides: TGTGCCTTTACACTGGACAGGGTGGACGAGCAGTACTTC. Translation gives CAFTLDRVDEQYF.

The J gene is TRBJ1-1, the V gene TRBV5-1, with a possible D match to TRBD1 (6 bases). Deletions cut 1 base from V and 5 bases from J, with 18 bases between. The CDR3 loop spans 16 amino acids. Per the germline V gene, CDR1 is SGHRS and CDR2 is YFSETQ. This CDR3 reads CASSLTGMSSGTEAFF. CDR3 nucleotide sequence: TGCGCCAGCAGCTTGACAGGGATGAGTTCGGGGACTGAAGCTTTCTTT.

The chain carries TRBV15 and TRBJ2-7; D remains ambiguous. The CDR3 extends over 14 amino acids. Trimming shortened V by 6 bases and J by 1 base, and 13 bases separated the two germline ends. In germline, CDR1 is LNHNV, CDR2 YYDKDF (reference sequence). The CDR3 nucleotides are TGTGCCACCAGGATGGACGTCTCATCCTACGAGCAGTACTTC. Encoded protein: CATRMDVSSYEQYF.

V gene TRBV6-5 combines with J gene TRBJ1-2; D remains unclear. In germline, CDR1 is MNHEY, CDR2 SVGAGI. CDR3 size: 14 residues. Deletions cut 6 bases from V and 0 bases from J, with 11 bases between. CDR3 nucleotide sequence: TGTGCCAGCAGCCGAGACGGGACTAACTATGGCTACACCTTC. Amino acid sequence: CASSRDGTNYGYTF.

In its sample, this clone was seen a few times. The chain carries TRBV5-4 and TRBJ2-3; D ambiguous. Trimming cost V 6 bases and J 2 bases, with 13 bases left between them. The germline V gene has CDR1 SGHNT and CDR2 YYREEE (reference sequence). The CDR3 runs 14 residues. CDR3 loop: CASTSLGITDTQYF. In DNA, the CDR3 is TGTGCCAGCACCTCCCTGGGGATCACAGATACGCAGTATTTT.

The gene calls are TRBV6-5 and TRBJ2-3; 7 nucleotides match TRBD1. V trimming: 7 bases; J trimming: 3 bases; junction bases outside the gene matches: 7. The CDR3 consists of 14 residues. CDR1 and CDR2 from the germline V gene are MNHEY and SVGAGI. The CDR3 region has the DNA TGTGCCAGCACTAGAGGGGGCCTTACAGATACGCAGTATTTT. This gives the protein CASTRGGLTDTQYF.

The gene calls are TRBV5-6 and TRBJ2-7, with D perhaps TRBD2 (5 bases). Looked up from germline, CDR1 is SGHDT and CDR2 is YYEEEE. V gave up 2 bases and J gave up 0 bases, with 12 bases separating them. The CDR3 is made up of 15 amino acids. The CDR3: CASSFRLIGSYEQYF. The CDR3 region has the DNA TGTGCCAGCAGCTTTCGACTAATTGGCTCCTACGAGCAGTACTTC.

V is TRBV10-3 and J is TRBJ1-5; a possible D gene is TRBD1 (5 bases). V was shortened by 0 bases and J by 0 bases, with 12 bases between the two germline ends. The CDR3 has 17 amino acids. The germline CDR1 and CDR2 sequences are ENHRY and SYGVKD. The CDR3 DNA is TGTGCCATCAGTGAGTCGCGCAGGGCTTATAGCAATCAGCCCCAGCATTTT. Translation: CAISESRRAYSNQPQHF.

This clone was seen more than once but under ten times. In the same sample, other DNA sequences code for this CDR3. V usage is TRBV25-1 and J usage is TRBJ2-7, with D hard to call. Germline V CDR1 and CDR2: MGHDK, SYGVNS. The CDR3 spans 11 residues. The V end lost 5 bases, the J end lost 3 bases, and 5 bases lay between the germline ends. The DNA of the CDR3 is TGTGCCAGCAGTAAAGGCTACGAGCAGTACTTC. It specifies CASSKGYEQYF.

As DNA, the CDR3 is TGCAGCGTGCAAAAAAGGGGTCAGCGAGGATTATCCTACGAGCAGTACTTC. It is translated as CSVQKRGQRGLSYEQYF. The genes are TRBV29-1 and TRBJ2-7, with a weak D call TRBD1 (5 bases). CDR1 and CDR2 from the germline V gene are SQVTM and ANQGSEA. Trimming shortened V by 6 bases and J by 1 base, and 25 bases separated the two germline ends. CDR3 length: 17 amino acids.

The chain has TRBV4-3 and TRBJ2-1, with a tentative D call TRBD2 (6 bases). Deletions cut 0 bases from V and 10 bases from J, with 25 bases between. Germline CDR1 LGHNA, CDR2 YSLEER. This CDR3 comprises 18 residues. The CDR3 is CASSQEREPGSGEGEQFF. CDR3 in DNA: TGCGCCAGCAGCCAAGAAAGGGAACCCGGGAGCGGTGAGGGAGAGCAGTTCTTC.

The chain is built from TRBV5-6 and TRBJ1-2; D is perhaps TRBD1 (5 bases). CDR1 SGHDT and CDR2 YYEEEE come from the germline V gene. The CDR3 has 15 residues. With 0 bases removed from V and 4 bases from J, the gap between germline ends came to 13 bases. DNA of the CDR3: TGTGCCAGCAGCTTGGGGCTGACAGAACCCTATGGCTACACCTTC. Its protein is CASSLGLTEPYGYTF.

CDR3 region: CASRRGDQAQPQHF. CDR3 coding DNA: TGTGCCAGCAGGAGGGGGGATCAAGCTCAGCCCCAGCATTTT. The rearrangement links TRBV28 to TRBJ1-5; TRBD1 is a possible D gene (6 bases). CDR3 length: 14 residues. V was clipped by 6 bases and J by 6 bases, with 15 bases between them. In germline, CDR1 is MDHEN, CDR2 SYDVKM.

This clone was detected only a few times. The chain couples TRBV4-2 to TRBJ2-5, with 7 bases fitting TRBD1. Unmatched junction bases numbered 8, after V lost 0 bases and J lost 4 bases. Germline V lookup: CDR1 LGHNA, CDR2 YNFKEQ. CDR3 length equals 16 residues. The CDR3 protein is CASSQEGGSGLETQYF. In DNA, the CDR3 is TGTGCCAGCAGCCAAGAAGGGGGCTCTGGATTAGAGACCCAGTACTTC.

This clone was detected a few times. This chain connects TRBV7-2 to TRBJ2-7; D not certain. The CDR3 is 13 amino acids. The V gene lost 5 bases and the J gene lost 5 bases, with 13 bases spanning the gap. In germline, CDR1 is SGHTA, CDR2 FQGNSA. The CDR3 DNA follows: TGTGCCAGCAGCCCAGAGGTTAACCACGAGCAGTACTTC. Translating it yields CASSPEVNHEQYF.

The CDR3 coding sequence is TGCAGCGGACGACAGGAGATGAACACTGAAGCTTTCTTT. Encoded protein: CSGRQEMNTEAFF. This chain uses TRBV29-1 with TRBJ1-1; the D gene is possibly TRBD1 (6 bases). The length of the CDR3 is 13 residues. Trimming removed 7 bases at V and 0 bases at J, with 12 bases between. The germline V gene has CDR1 SQVTM and CDR2 ANQGSEA.

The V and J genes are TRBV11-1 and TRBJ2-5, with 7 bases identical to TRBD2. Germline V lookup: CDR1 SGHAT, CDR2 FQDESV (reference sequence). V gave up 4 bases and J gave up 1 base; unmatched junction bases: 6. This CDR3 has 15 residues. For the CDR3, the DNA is TGTGCCAGCAGCTCCAAGGGGAGGGCCCAAGAGACCCAGTACTTC. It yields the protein CASSSKGRAQETQYF.

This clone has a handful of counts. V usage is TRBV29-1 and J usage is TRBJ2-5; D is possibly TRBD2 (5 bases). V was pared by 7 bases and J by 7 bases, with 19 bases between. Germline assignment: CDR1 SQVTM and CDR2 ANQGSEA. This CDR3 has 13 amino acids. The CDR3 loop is CSAKNTAAGTQYF. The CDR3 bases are TGCAGCGCAAAAAACACAGCGGCGGGGACCCAGTACTTC.

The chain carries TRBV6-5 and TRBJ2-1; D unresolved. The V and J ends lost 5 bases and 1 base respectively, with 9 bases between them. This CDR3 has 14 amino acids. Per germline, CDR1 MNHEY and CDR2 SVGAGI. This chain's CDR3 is CASSTLGSYNEQFF. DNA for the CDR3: TGTGCCAGCAGTACTCTAGGATCCTACAATGAGCAGTTCTTC.

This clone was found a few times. The CDR3 nucleotides are TGTGCCAGCAGCCCCGGGACAGGGGCCGGGGAGCTGTTTTTT. Protein sequence: CASSPGTGAGELFF. The gene calls are TRBV7-9 and TRBJ2-2; TRBD1 matches at 10 bases. V was pared by 5 bases and J by 6 bases, with 3 bases of the junction left unmatched. This CDR3 is 14 amino acids long. CDR1 and CDR2 (germline): SEHNR, FQNEAQ (reference sequence).

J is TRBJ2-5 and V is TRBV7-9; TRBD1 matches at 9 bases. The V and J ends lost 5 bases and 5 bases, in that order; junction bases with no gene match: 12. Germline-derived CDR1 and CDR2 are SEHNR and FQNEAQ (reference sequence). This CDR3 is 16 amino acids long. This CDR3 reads CASSPTGTGWVETQYF. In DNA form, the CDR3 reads TGTGCCAGCAGCCCTACCGGGACAGGGTGGGTGGAGACCCAGTACTTC.

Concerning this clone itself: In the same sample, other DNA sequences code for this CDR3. CDR3 residues: CASGASGTDTQYF. DNA for the CDR3: TGTGCTAGTGGTGCTAGCGGCACAGATACGCAGTATTTT. The rearrangement links TRBV12-5 to TRBJ2-3; weak D call: TRBD2 (6 bases). The V end was cut by 5 bases, the J end by 1 base, with 7 bases between. The length of the CDR3 is 13 residues. Germline values: CDR1 LGHNT, CDR2 FRNRAP.

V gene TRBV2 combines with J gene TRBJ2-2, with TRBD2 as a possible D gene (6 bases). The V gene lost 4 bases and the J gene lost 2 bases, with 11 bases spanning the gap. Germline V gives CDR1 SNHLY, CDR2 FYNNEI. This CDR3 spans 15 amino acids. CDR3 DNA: TGTGCCAGCAGTGTGACGGGAGTTAACACCGGGGAGCTGTTTTTT. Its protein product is CASSVTGVNTGELFF.

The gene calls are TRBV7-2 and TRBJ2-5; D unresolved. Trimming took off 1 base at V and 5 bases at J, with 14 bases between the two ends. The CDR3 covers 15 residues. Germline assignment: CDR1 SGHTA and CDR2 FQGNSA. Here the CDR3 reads CASSLERIQLETQYF. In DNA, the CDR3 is TGTGCCAGCAGCTTAGAGAGGATTCAATTGGAGACCCAGTACTTC.